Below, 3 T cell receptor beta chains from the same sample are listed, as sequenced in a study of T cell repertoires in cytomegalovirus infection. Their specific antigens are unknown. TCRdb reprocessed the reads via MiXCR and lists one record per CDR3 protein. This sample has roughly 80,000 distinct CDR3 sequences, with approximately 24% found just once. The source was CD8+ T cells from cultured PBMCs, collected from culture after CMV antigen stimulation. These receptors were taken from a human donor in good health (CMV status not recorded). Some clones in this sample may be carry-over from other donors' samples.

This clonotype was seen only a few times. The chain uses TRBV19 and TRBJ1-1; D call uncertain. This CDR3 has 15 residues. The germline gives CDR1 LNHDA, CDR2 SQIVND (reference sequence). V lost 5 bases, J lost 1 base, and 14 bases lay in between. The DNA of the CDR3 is TGTGCCAGTAGTTCTCCTTTTAGGGAGAACACTGAAGCTTTCTTT. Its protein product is CASSSPFRENTEAFF.

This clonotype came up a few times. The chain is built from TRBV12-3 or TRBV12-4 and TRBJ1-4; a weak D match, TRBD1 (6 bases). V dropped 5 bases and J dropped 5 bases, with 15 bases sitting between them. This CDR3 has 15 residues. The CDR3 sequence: CASSQHRAMNEKLFF. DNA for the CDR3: TGTGCCAGCAGTCAGCACAGGGCGATGAATGAAAAACTGTTTTTT.

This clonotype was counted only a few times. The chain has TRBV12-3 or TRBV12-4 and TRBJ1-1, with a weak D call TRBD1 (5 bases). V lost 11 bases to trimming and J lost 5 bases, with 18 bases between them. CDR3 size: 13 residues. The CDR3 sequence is CAAAVGGRTEAFF. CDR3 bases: TGTGCCGCCGCCGTCGGGGGGAGGACTGAAGCTTTCTTT.